This T cell receptor (beta chain) was recovered during a study of CD8 T cells in Susac syndrome. RNA in amounts of about 0.5 to 1 ug was reverse transcribed with random hexamers. Each CDR3 protein is one row after TCRdb ran MiXCR on the immunoSEQ multiplex PCR reads. The sample shows about 210,000 distinct CDR3 sequences, approximately 95% of them seen only once. The CDR3 spans 14 residues. Germline V gene lookup returns CDR1 LGHNT and CDR2 FRNRAP. The V end lost 1 base, the J end lost 4 bases, and 10 bases lay between the germline ends. The sample comprised CD4+ T cells from PBMCs. The receptor comes from a human donor in good health. This chain links TRBV12-5 with TRBJ1-2; D is undetermined. The CDR3 nucleotides are TGTGCTAGTGGTTTGGGGCTGCCCATCTATGGCTACACCTTC. As protein: CASGLGLPIYGYTF.